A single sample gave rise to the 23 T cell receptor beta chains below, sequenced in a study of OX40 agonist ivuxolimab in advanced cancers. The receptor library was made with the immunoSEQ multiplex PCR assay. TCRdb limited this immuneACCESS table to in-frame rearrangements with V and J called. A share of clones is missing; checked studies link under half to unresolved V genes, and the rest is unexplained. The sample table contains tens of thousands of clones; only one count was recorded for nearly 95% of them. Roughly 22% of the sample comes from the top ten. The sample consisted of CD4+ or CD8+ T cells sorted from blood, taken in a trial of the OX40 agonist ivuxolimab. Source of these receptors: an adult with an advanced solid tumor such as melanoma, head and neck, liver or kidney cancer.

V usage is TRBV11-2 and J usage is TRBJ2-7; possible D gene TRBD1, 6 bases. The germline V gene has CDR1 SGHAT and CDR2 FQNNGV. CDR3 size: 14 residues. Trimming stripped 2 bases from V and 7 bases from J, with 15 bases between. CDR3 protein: CASSLSGQGREQYF. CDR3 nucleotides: TGTGCCAGCAGCTTATCGGGACAAGGAAGGGAGCAGTACTTC.

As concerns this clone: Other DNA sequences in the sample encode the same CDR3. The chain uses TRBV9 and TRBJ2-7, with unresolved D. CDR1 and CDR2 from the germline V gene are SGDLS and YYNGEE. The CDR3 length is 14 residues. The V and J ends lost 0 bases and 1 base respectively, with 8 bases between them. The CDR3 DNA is TGTGCCAGCAGCGTAGGGCAGGAATCCTACGAGCAGTACTTC. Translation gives CASSVGQESYEQYF. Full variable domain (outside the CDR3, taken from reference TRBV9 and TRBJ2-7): DSGVTQTPKHLITATGQRVTLRCSPRSGDLSVYWYQQSLDQGLQFLIQYYNGEERAKGNILERFSAQQFPDLHSELNLSSLELGDSALYFCASSVGQESYEQYFGPGTRLTVT.

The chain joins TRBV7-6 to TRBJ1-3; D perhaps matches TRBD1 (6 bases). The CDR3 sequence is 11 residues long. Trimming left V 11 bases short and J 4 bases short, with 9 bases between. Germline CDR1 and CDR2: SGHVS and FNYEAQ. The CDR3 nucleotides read TGTGCCTCTGGGGGCGGAAACACCATATATTTT. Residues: CASGGGNTIYF.

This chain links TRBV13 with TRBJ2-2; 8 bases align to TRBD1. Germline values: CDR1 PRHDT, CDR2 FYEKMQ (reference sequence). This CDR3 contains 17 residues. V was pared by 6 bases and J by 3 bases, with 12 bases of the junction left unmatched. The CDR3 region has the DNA TGTGCCAGCAGGCCGAGAGAAGTACAGGGGGACACCGGGGAGCTGTTTTTT. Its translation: CASRPREVQGDTGELFF. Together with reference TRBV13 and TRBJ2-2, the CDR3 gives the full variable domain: AAGVIQSPRHLIKEKRETATLKCYPIPRHDTVYWYQQGPGQDPQFLISFYEKMQSDKGSIPDRFSAQQFSDYHSELNMSSLELGDSALYFCASRPREVQGDTGELFFGEGSRLTVL.

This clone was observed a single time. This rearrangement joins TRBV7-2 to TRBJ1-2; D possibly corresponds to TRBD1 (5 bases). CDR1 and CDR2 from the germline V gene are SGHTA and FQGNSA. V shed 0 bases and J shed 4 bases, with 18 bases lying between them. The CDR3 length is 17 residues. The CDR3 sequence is CASSLAFPGTSTYGYTF. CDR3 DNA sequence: TGTGCCAGCAGCTTAGCCTTCCCCGGGACTTCTACCTATGGCTACACCTTC.

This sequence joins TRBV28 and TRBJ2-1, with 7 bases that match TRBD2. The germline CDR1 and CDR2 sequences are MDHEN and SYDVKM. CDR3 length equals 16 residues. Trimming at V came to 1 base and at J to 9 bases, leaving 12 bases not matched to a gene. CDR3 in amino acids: CASSLLTSNDRVEQFF. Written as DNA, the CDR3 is TGTGCCAGCAGTTTATTGACTAGCAATGACCGGGTTGAGCAGTTCTTC.

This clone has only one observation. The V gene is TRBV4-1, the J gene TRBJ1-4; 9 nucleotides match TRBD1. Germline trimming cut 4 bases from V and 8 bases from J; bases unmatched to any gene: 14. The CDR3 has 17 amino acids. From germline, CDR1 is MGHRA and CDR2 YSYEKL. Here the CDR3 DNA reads TGCGCCAGCAGCCGACCAACTCGGACAGGGGTGGGGGAAAAACTGTTTTTT. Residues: CASSRPTRTGVGEKLFF.

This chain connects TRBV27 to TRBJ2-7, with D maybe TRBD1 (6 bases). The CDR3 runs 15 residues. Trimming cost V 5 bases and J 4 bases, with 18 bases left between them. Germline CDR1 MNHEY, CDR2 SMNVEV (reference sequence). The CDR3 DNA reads TGTGCCAGCAGTAGACAGGCCTTTGGGATTTACGAGCAGTACTTC. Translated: CASSRQAFGIYEQYF.

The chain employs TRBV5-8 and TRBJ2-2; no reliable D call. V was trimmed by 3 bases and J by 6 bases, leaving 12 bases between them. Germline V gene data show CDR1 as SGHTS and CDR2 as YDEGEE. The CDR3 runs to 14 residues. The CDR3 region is CASSSDGGPGELFF. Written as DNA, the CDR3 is TGTGCCAGCAGCTCGGACGGTGGTCCCGGGGAGCTGTTTTTT.

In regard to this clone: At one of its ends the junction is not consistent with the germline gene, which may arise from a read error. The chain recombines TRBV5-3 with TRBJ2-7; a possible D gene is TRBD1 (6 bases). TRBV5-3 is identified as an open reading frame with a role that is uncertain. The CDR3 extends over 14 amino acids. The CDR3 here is CASSFGQGLDEQYF. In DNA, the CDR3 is TGTGCCAGCAGCTTTGGGCAGGGGTTGGACGAGCAGTACTTC.

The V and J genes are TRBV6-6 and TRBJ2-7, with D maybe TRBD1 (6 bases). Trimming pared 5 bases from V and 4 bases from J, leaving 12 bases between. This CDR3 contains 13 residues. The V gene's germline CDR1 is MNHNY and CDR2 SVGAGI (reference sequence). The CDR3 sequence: CASSPDSLYEQYF. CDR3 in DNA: TGTGCCAGCAGTCCGGACAGTTTGTACGAGCAGTACTTC.

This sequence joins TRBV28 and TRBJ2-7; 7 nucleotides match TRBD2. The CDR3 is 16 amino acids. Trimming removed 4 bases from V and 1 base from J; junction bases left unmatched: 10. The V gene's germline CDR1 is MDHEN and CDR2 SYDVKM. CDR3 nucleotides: TGTGCCAGCAGTTGGGGAGGGGAGACCGAATCCTACGAGCAGTACTTC. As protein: CASSWGGETESYEQYF.

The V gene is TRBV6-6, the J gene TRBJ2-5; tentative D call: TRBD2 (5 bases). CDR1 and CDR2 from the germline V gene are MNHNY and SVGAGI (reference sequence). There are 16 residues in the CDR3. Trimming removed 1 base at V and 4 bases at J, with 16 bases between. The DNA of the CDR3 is TGTGCCAGCAGTTACTTAGCGCCTTCGACGGGAGAGACCCAGTACTTC. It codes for CASSYLAPSTGETQYF.

The CDR3: CAWTRYTDTQYF. DNA for the CDR3: TGTGCCTGGACGAGATACACAGATACGCAGTATTTT. The chain is built from TRBV30 and TRBJ2-3; D not certain. The CDR3 is 12 residues long. The V end was cut by 4 bases, the J end by 2 bases, with 7 bases between. The germline gives CDR1 GTSNPN, CDR2 SVGIG (reference sequence).

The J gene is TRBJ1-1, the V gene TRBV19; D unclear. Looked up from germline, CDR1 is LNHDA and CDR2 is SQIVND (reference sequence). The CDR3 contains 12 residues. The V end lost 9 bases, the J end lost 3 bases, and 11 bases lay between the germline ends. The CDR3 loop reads CASLGPDTEAFF. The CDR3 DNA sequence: TGTGCCAGCCTTGGGCCAGACACTGAAGCTTTCTTT.

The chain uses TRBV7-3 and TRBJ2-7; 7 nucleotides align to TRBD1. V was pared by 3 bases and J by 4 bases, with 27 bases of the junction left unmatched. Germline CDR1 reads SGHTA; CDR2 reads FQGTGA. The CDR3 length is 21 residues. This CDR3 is CASSLVERGQDKLILEYEQYF. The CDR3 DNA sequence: TGTGCCAGCAGCTTGGTCGAAAGGGGGCAGGACAAGCTCATTTTGGAATACGAGCAGTACTTC.

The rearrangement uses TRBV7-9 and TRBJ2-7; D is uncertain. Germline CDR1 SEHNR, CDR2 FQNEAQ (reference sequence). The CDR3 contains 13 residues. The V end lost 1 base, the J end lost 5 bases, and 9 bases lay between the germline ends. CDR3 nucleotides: TGTGCCAGCAGCTTAGATCACAGTCACGAGCAGTACTTC. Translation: CASSLDHSHEQYF.

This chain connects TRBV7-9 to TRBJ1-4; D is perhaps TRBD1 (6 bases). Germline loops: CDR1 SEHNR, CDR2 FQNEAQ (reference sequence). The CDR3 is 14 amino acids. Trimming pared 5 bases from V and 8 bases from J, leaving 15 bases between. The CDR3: CASSGDRRQEKLFF. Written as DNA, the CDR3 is TGTGCCAGCAGCGGTGACAGGCGCCAGGAAAAACTGTTTTTT.

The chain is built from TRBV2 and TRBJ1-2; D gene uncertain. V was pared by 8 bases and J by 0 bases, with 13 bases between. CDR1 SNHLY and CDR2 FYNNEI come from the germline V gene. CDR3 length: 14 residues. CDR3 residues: CASFEGPTNYGYTF. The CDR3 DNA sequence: TGTGCCAGCTTCGAGGGCCCAACTAACTATGGCTACACCTTC.

The CDR3 DNA reads as TGTGCCAGCAGCTCTTGGTGGGTGACAGGGGGGAATGAGCAGTTCTTC. This translates into CASSSWWVTGGNEQFF. The V gene is TRBV5-6, the J gene TRBJ2-1, with 9 nucleotides matching TRBD1. J gave up 7 bases and V 3 bases, and 11 bases lay outside the gene matches. Germline V gene sequence: CDR1 SGHDT, CDR2 YYEEEE. This CDR3 has 16 amino acids.

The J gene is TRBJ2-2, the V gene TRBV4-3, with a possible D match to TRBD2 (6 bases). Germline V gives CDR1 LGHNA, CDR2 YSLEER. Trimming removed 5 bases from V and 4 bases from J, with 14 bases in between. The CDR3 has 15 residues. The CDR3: CASSTSRASTGELFF. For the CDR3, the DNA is TGCGCCAGCAGCACTAGCAGGGCGAGCACCGGGGAGCTGTTTTTT.

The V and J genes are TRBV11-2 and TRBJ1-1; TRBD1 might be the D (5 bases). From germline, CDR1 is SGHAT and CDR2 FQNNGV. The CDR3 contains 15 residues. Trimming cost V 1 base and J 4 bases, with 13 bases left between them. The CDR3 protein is CASSLAGRVATEAFF. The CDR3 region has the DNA TGTGCCAGCAGCTTAGCAGGCAGGGTGGCCACTGAAGCTTTCTTT.

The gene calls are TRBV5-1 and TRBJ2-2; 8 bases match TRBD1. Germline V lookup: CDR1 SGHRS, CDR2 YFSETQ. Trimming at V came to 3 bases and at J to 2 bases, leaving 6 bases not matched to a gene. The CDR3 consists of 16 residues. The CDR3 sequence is CASSSEQGGNTGELFF. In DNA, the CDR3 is TGCGCCAGCAGCTCCGAACAGGGGGGTAACACCGGGGAGCTGTTTTTT.